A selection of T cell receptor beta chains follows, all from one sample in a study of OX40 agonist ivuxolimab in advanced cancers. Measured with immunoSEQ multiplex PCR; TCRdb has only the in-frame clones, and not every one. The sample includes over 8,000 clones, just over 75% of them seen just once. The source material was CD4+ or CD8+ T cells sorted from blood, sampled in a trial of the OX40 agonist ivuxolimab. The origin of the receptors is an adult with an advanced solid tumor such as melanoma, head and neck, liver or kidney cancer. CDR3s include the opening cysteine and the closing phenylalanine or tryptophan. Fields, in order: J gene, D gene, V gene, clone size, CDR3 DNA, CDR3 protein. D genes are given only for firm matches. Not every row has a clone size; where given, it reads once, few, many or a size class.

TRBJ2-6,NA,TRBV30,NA,TGTGCCTGGACCCTGGACAGCTCTGGGGCCAACGTCCTGACTTTC,CAWTLDSSGANVLTF
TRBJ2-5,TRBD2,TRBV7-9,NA,TGTGCCAGCAGCTTTAGCGGGGCCCGACTGTGGGAGACCCAGTACTTC,CASSFSGARLWETQYF
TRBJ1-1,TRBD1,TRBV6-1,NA,TGTGCCAGCAAGACGACAGGGGGGAGAACTGAAGCTTTCTTT,CASKTTGGRTEAFF
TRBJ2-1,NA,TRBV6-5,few,TGTGCCAGCAGTGTACAGGGTCTTGTAAATGAGCAGTTCTTC,CASSVQGLVNEQFF
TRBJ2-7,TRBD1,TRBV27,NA,TGTGCCAGCAGGCCAGGGACAGGGATGTACGAGCAGTACTTC,CASRPGTGMYEQYF
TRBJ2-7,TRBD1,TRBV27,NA,TGTGCCAGCTCTTGGGACAGTAGGGACGAGCAGTACTTC,CASSWDSRDEQYF
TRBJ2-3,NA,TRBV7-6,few,TGTGCCAGCAGCCTTGACGGCTCCCGCACAGATACGCAGTATTTT,CASSLDGSRTDTQYF
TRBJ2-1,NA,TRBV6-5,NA,TGTGCCAGCAGTTACTCGATGAACGCGCGAGAGCAGTTCTTC,CASSYSMNAREQFF
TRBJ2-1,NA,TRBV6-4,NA,TGTGCCAGCAGTGACTCGTGGGAATCCTACAATGAGCAGTTCTTC,CASSDSWESYNEQFF
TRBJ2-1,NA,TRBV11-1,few,TGTGCCAGCAGCTTAGCGGGGAACCGCAATGAGCAGTTCTTC,CASSLAGNRNEQFF
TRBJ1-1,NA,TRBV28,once,TGTGCCAGCCTCGACAGATTTGAAGCTTTCTTT,CASLDRFEAFF
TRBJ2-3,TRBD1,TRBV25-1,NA,TGTGCCAGCAGTCCCAGGGGGCGCGGCACAGATACGCAGTATTTT,CASSPRGRGTDTQYF
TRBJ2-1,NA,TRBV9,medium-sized,TGTGCCAGCAGCGTATCAGGGGCACCGAGCAATGAGCAGTTCTTC,CASSVSGAPSNEQFF
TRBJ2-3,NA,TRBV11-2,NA,TGTGCCAGCAGCTTATTCCAGGGCACAGATACGCAGTATTTT,CASSLFQGTDTQYF
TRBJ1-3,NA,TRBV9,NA,TGTGCCAGCAGCGTAGCTTTGGGGGCTGGAAACACCATATATTTT,CASSVALGAGNTIYF
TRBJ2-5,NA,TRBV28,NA,TGTGCCAGCAGTTTGCTGGAAGAGACCCAGTACTTC,CASSLLEETQYF
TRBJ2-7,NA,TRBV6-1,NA,TGTGCCAGCAGTATAAGGATTATCTACGAGCAGTACTTC,CASSIRIIYEQYF
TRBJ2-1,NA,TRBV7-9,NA,TGTGCCAGCATGTGGGAAAATGAGCAGTTCTTC,CASMWENEQFF
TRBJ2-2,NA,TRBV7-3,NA,TGTGCCAGCAGCTTATATGGGTCAGGGGCCCCATTGGGCGGGGAGCTGTTTTTT,CASSLYGSGAPLGGELFF
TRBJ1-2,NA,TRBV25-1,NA,TGTGCCAGCAGTGAATATATAGTCGTCAGGTTAAACTATGGCTACACCTTC,CASSEYIVVRLNYGYTF
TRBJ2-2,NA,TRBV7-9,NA,TGTGCCAGCAGCTTATCAACTCCGAACACCGGGGAGCTGTTTTTT,CASSLSTPNTGELFF
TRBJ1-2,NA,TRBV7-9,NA,TGTGCCAGCAGCTTAGTCGGCGGGAAGCCGATCTATGGCTACACCTTC,CASSLVGGKPIYGYTF
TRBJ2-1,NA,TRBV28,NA,TGTGCCAGCGGGGACTTCTCCTACAATGAGCAGTTCTTC,CASGDFSYNEQFF
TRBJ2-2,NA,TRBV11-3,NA,TGTGCCAGCAGCTACAATCCGAACACCGGGGAGCTGTTTTTT,CASSYNPNTGELFF
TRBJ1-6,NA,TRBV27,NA,TGTGCCAGCAGCGAGACCCCCGCGAGCTCCTATAATTCACCCCTCCACTTT,CASSETPASSYNSPLHF
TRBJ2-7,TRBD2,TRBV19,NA,TGTGCCAGTAGTACCCACTTAGCGGGGTACGAGCAGTACTTC,CASSTHLAGYEQYF
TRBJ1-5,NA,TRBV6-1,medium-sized,TGTGCCAGCAGTGAAGTCACACAGCATTTT,CASSEVTQHF
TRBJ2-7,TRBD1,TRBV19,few,TGTGCCAGTAAGGGACAGGGGCCCTACGAGCAGTACTTC,CASKGQGPYEQYF
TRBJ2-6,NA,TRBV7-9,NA,TGTGCCAGCAGCTGGACAGAGACAAACTCTGGGGCCAACGTCCTGACTTTC,CASSWTETNSGANVLTF
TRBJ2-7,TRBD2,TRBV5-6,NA,TGTGCCAGCAGCTGGACTAGCGGGAGCGGGGCCTACGAGCAGTACTTC,CASSWTSGSGAYEQYF
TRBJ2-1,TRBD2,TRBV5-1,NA,TGCGCCAGCAGCTCAGGACTAGCGGGACTCTACAATGAGCAGTTCTTC,CASSSGLAGLYNEQFF
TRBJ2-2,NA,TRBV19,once,TGTGCCAGTAGTATAGCGCCAGCGAACACCGGGGAGCTGTTTTTT,CASSIAPANTGELFF
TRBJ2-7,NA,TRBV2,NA,TGTGCCAGCAGTTTTACAGGGTCCTACGAGCAGTACTTC,CASSFTGSYEQYF
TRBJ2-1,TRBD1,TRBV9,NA,TGTGCCAGCAGCGTCGGGACAGGGCCCGCAGGGGAGCAGTTCTTC,CASSVGTGPAGEQFF
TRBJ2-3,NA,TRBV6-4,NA,TGTGCCAGCAGTGGGAGGGAAACAGATACGCAGTATTTT,CASSGRETDTQYF
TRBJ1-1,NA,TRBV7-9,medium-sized,TGTGCCAGCAGTAGACGGTACACTGAAGCTTTCTTT,CASSRRYTEAFF
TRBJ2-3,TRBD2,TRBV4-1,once,TGCGCCAGCAGCCATATAGCGGGGGACACAGATACGCAGTATTTT,CASSHIAGDTDTQYF
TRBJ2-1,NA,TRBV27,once,TGTGCCAGCAGCACAGGCCGCAATGAGCAGTTCTTC,CASSTGRNEQFF
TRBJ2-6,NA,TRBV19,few,TGTGCCAGTAGTATAGATGGGGGGAGCGGGGCCAACGTCCTGACTTTC,CASSIDGGSGANVLTF
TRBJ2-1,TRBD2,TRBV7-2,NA,TGTGCCAGCAGCTTAGTACTAGCGGGAGCGTGGAATGAGCAGTTCTTC,CASSLVLAGAWNEQFF
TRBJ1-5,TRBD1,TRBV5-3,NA,TGTGCCAGCGGTCAGGGGGCCGGTCAGCCCCAGCATTTT,CASGQGAGQPQHF
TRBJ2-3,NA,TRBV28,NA,TGTGCCAGCAGTTTCAAAGCGGGCCCTAGCACAGATACGCAGTATTTT,CASSFKAGPSTDTQYF
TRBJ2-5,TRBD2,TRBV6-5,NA,TGTGCCAGCAGTTACCTAGCGGACCAAGAGACCCAGTACTTC,CASSYLADQETQYF
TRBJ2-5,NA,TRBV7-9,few,TGTGCCAGCAGCTTAGGAGGGCCTGACAGCTGGTTGGAGACCCAGTACTTC,CASSLGGPDSWLETQYF
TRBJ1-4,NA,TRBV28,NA,TGTGCCAGCAGTTTCGAGCTCCCCACGGGAAAACTGTTTTTT,CASSFELPTGKLFF
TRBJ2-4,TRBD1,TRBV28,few,TGTGCCAGCAGTACCACCCCGGGACAGGGGGCTTCAACAGCCAAAAACATTCAGTACTTC,CASSTTPGQGASTAKNIQYF
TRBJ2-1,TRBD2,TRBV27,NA,TGTGCCAGCAGTTACGGACTAGCCTACAATGAGCAGTTCTTC,CASSYGLAYNEQFF
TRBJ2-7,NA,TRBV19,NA,TGTGCCAGTAGTATTGGGGGCCCGGGCGAGCAGTACTTC,CASSIGGPGEQYF
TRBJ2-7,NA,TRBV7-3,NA,TGTGCCAGCAGCCCCCGCCTGGGCTACGAGCAGTACTTC,CASSPRLGYEQYF
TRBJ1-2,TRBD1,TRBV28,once,TGTGCCAGCAGCAGGACAGGGGGAGATGGCTACACCTTC,CASSRTGGDGYTF
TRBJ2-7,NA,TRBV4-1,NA,TGCGCCAGCAGCCAAGGTAAAGGCGCCTACGAGCAGTACTTC,CASSQGKGAYEQYF
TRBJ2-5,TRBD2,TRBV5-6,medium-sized,TGTGCCAGCAGCCGTGGGACTAGCGGGAGGGATGAGACCCAGTACTTC,CASSRGTSGRDETQYF
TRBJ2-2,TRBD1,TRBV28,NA,TGTGCCAGCAGTTTAAGGGACAGGAACACCGGGGAGCTGTTTTTT,CASSLRDRNTGELFF